The rows below give T cell receptor beta chains drawn from one sample of a study of T-cell memory formation after mild COVID-19. TCRdb re-called the 5' RACE reads through MiXCR, storing one row per CDR3 protein. Of about 290,000 distinct CDR3 sequences in the sample, 15% to 20% were seen once. The sample comprised PBMCs or a T cell subset sorted from them (not recorded which). Every receptor here comes from a man between 18 and 29 years old who had mild COVID-19 (a few samples of this study predate the infection). Cell type and time point are not known. Each CDR3 is given with its conserved first and last residue. The order of the fields is clone size, D gene, J gene, V gene, CDR3 DNA, CDR3 protein. D genes are given only for firm matches. Not all rows give a size; the values are once, few, many and, for expanded clones, a class.

-,-,TRBJ2-3,TRBV27,TGTGCCAGCAGTTCGGGACTGTCGATTTCGCAGTATTTT,CASSSGLSISQYF
-,-,TRBJ2-1,TRBV6-1,TGTGCCAGCAGTGAGGGGACCAACAATGAGCAGTTCTTC,CASSEGTNNEQFF
-,-,TRBJ2-7,TRBV7-2,TGTGCCAGCAGCTTAGATGTTCCGACTAGTTTCTACGAGCAGTACTTC,CASSLDVPTSFYEQYF
once,-,TRBJ2-3,TRBV7-8,TGTGCCACCACTCGGGGGACTAGCACAGATACGCAGTATTTT,CATTRGTSTDTQYF
-,TRBD1,TRBJ2-5,TRBV5-1,TGCGCCAGCAGCGGGACAGGGGAAGAGACCCAGTACTTC,CASSGTGEETQYF
-,TRBD1,TRBJ1-1,TRBV28,TGTGCCAGCAGGGGACAGCCCGGCGGGATGAACACTGAAGCTTTCTTT,CASRGQPGGMNTEAFF
few,TRBD1,TRBJ2-3,TRBV6-2/TRBV6-3,TGTGCCAGCCATTCGTTCGGACAGGGGAAACCAATGATTATCACAGATACGCAGTATTTT,CASHSFGQGKPMIITDTQYF
few,TRBD2,TRBJ2-1,TRBV7-3,TGTGCCAGCAGCCCGCTAGCGGAGAGCTCCTACAATGAGCAGTTCTTC,CASSPLAESSYNEQFF
-,TRBD1,TRBJ1-5,TRBV24-1,TGTGCCACCAGTGGCCCGCCAGGACAGGGTTTCGATCAGCCCCAGCATTTT,CATSGPPGQGFDQPQHF
few,-,TRBJ2-3,TRBV12-3/TRBV12-4,TGTGCCAGCAGTCCTAAGACAGGCCCGGATACGCAGTATTTT,CASSPKTGPDTQYF
-,TRBD1,TRBJ1-2,TRBV4-2,TGTGCCAGCAGCCAACCGGGACAGCGAAACTATGGCTACACCTTC,CASSQPGQRNYGYTF
many,-,TRBJ1-2,TRBV6-5,TGTGCCAGCAGTGATCAGGGGAATGGCTACACCTTC,CASSDQGNGYTF
-,-,TRBJ1-5,TRBV3-1,TGTGCCAGCAGCCTGTCAATAGCTCAGCCCCAGCATTTT,CASSLSIAQPQHF
-,-,TRBJ1-1,TRBV15,TGTGCCACCAGCATCGGGCCTAAGGCTGAAGCTTTCTTT,CATSIGPKAEAFF
-,-,TRBJ1-1,TRBV5-7,TGTGCCAGCAGCTTTCGGTCAGACTGGAACACTGAAGCTTTCTTT,CASSFRSDWNTEAFF
few,-,TRBJ1-5,TRBV7-9,TGTGCCAGCAGGCTAGATCAGCCCCAGCATTTT,CASRLDQPQHF
-,TRBD2,TRBJ2-5,TRBV5-1,TGCGCCAGCAGTCTCCAGGGAGGGAGACAAGAGACCCAGTACTTC,CASSLQGGRQETQYF
-,-,TRBJ2-7,TRBV2,TGTGCCAGCAGTGCCCGGCAGGGGTCATTCGAGCAGTACTTC,CASSARQGSFEQYF
few,TRBD1,TRBJ1-4,TRBV5-1,TGCGCCAGCAGCTCGAAAAGGAGCGGGACAGGGGGAGGCAAACTGTTTTTT,CASSSKRSGTGGGKLFF
-,TRBD1,TRBJ2-1,TRBV6-1,TGTGCCAGCAGCCACAGGGGGTCGGATGAGCAGTTCTTC,CASSHRGSDEQFF
-,TRBD1,TRBJ2-1,TRBV4-1,TGCGCCAGCAGCCAGGGAGGGACAGGGAGTAATGAGCAGTTCTTC,CASSQGGTGSNEQFF
few,TRBD2,TRBJ2-1,TRBV4-2,TGTGCCACCCGCCACCCCAGCGGGGATCACAATGAGCAGTTCTTC,CATRHPSGDHNEQFF
-,-,TRBJ2-1,TRBV2,TGTGCCAGCGGGTGGCAGGCGCCCTACAATGAGCAGTTCTTC,CASGWQAPYNEQFF
-,-,TRBJ2-3,TRBV27,TGTGCCAGCAGTTTCTCCGGCAGGCTCCTTAGCACAGATACGCAGTATTTT,CASSFSGRLLSTDTQYF
many,-,TRBJ2-2,TRBV6-1,TGTGCCAGCAGTGAAGGGGCAGAAACCGGGGAGCTGTTTTTT,CASSEGAETGELFF